These 8 T cell receptor beta chains came from one sample sequenced in a study of blood T cell repertoires in COVID-19. The repertoire was sequenced with immunoSEQ multiplex PCR; TCRdb's copy has only in-frame clones and lacks some. This sample has about 350,000 clones, with approximately 86% found just once. The sequenced material came from peripheral blood. These receptor sequences come from an older woman with COVID-19, enrolled during active disease.

The chain is built from TRBV7-2 and TRBJ2-1; TRBD2 might be the D (6 bases). Germline loops: CDR1 SGHTA, CDR2 FQGNSA. V was trimmed by 5 bases and J by 7 bases, leaving 15 bases between them. The CDR3 has 14 amino acids. DNA for the CDR3: TGTGCCAGCAGCACGGGACTCCTGGTTAATGAGCAGTTCTTC. Translating gives CASSTGLLVNEQFF.

V usage is TRBV3-1 (or the pseudogene TRBV3-2) and J usage is TRBJ1-3; D call uncertain. Trimming shortened V by 2 bases and J by 4 bases, and 9 bases separated the two germline ends. Germline values: CDR1 LGHDT, CDR2 YNNKEL (reference sequence). The CDR3 covers 14 residues. CDR3 loop: CASSQPGSGNTIYF. DNA for the CDR3: TGTGCCAGCAGCCAACCGGGATCGGGAAACACCATATATTTT.

This clone has more than one count but fewer than ten. The chain is built from TRBV3-1 (or the pseudogene TRBV3-2) and TRBJ1-5, with 12 bases that match TRBD1. V lost 4 bases, J lost 6 bases, and 4 bases stayed unmatched. Germline CDR1 reads LGHDT; CDR2 reads YNNKEL (reference sequence). The CDR3 consists of 15 residues. This chain's CDR3 is CASSPGQGARQPQHF. CDR3 DNA: TGTGCCAGCAGCCCGGGACAGGGGGCGCGTCAGCCCCAGCATTTT.

The chain couples TRBV27 to TRBJ2-1; TRBD2 matches at 7 bases. CDR1 is MNHEY, CDR2 SMNVEV, per germline (reference sequence). Trimming at V came to 6 bases and at J to 0 bases, leaving 5 bases not matched to a gene. This CDR3 has 15 amino acids. The chain's CDR3 is CASSLAASSYNEQFF. DNA of the CDR3: TGTGCCAGCAGCCTAGCGGCGAGCTCCTACAATGAGCAGTTCTTC.

The V call is TRBV13, the J call TRBJ2-7; TRBD2 agrees at 7 bases. CDR3 size: 17 residues. Trimming cost V 2 bases and J 3 bases; bases outside gene matches: 13. Germline values: CDR1 PRHDT, CDR2 FYEKMQ (reference sequence). The CDR3 loop is CASSLTPGQAGDYEQYF. The CDR3 DNA sequence: TGTGCCAGCAGCTTAACTCCCGGCCAGGCGGGGGACTACGAGCAGTACTTC.

This chain uses TRBV6-1 with TRBJ2-5; TRBD2 agrees at 11 bases. After removal of 2 bases from V and 4 bases from J, the junction contained 6 bases not matched to a gene. This CDR3 is built from 16 residues. Germline V gene sequence: CDR1 MNHNS, CDR2 SASEGT. In nucleotides, the CDR3 is TGTGCCAGCAGTGAAATACTAGCGGGGGATCGAGAGACCCAGTACTTC. Translated: CASSEILAGDRETQYF.

The V call is TRBV5-1, the J call TRBJ2-7; D not certain. V was cut by 0 bases and J by 6 bases, with 13 bases left in between. Germline loops: CDR1 SGHRS, CDR2 YFSETQ. There are 14 residues in the CDR3. CDR3 sequence: CASSLGALVREQYF. The CDR3 nucleotides read TGCGCCAGCAGCTTGGGGGCCCTTGTCCGCGAGCAGTACTTC.

The chain carries TRBV7-9 and TRBJ1-2; D gene unclear. Looked up from germline, CDR1 is SEHNR and CDR2 is FQNEAQ (reference sequence). The CDR3 totals 15 residues. V lost 4 bases to trimming and J lost 0 bases, with 12 bases between them. Here the CDR3 reads CASSSVGKANYGYTF. CDR3 in DNA: TGTGCCAGCAGCTCAGTGGGCAAAGCTAACTATGGCTACACCTTC.